Shown below are 5 T cell receptor beta chains from a single sample sequenced in a study of blood T cell repertoires in COVID-19. Only in-frame clones appear in the TCRdb table, and some are missing; sequencing was by immunoSEQ multiplex PCR. The profile shows about 140,000 clones, 79% of them singletons. Sequenced sample: peripheral blood. These receptors originate from a man in his sixties with acute or convalescent COVID-19.

The rearrangement joins TRBV7-8 to TRBJ1-3; D remains unclear. The CDR3 loop spans 16 amino acids. Per the germline V gene, CDR1 is SGHVS and CDR2 is FQNEAQ. Between the trimmed V and J ends, which lost 1 base and 8 bases, there was a span of 18 bases. The DNA of the CDR3 is TGTGCCAGCAGCTTAGAGCGCCTCCCCCCCGGGGACACCATATATTTT. Translated: CASSLERLPPGDTIYF.

The rearrangement uses TRBV7-2 and TRBJ2-7; 11 nucleotides align to TRBD2. The germline gives CDR1 SGHTA, CDR2 FQGNSA. The CDR3 runs 17 residues. Trimming took 2 bases from V and 6 from J; bases not matched to a gene: 12. The CDR3 loop reads CASSLRGVLAGGSEQYF. The CDR3 coding sequence is TGTGCCAGCAGCTTAAGGGGGGTGCTAGCGGGAGGAAGCGAGCAGTACTTC.

The chain recombines TRBV11-2 with TRBJ2-7, with TRBD2 identical over 13 bases. Trimming removed 6 bases from V and 6 bases from J; junction bases left unmatched: 8. Per germline, CDR1 SGHAT and CDR2 FQNNGV. This CDR3 is built from 15 residues. CDR3 loop: CASSRGLAGVGEQYF. The CDR3 DNA is TGTGCCAGCAGTCGAGGACTAGCGGGAGTCGGCGAGCAGTACTTC.

The gene calls are TRBV9 and TRBJ1-2; TRBD1 aligns across 7 bases. The junction had 10 bases not matched to a gene; V was cut back by 0 bases and J by 8 bases. Per germline, CDR1 SGDLS and CDR2 YYNGEE. This CDR3 contains 15 residues. CDR3 sequence: CASSVAGTAGSGYTF. The CDR3 nucleotides read TGTGCCAGCAGCGTAGCCGGGACAGCAGGATCGGGCTACACCTTC.

V gene TRBV14 combines with J gene TRBJ2-1; TRBD2 is a possible D gene (5 bases). This CDR3 comprises 15 residues. Germline CDR1 is SGHDN and CDR2 is FVKESK. V dropped 2 bases and J dropped 7 bases, with 15 bases sitting between them. The CDR3 DNA reads as TGTGCCAGCAGCCAATCACCATCGCGGGCGAATGAGCAGTTCTTC. Translating it yields CASSQSPSRANEQFF.